This T cell receptor beta chain was documented in a study of T-cell reconstitution after alpha-beta-depleted transplantation in children. This sample's TCRbeta library carried unique molecular identifier barcodes. TCRdb used MiXCR to reprocess the PCR reads, holding one entry per CDR3 protein. There are under 750,000 distinct CDR3 sequences in the sample; roughly 24% occur only once, and 12% to 15% lies in the top ten. The clonotype was recovered from a boy under two years old who had a stem cell transplant for acute myeloid leukemia, so the T cells may come from the graft donor. Sequenced material: PBMCs, mostly from graft donor cells, taken 360 days after TCRalphabeta/CD19-depleted stem cell transplant.

The CDR3 bases are TGTGCCAGCAGCTTCGCCGGGCAGGGGGAGACCCAGTACTTC. This translates into CASSFAGQGETQYF. J is TRBJ2-5 and V is TRBV7-2; maybe TRBD1 (6 bases). Germline CDR1 reads SGHTA; CDR2 reads FQGNSA. The CDR3 has 14 amino acids. The V end lost 3 bases, the J end lost 5 bases, and 13 bases lay between the germline ends. Complete variable domain (other parts from reference TRBV7-2 and TRBJ2-5): GAGVSQSPSNKVTEKGKDVELRCDPISGHTALYWYRQSLGQGLEFLIYFQGNSAPDKSGLPSDRFSAERTGGSVSTLTIQRTQQEDSAVYLCASSFAGQGETQYFGPGTRLLVL.